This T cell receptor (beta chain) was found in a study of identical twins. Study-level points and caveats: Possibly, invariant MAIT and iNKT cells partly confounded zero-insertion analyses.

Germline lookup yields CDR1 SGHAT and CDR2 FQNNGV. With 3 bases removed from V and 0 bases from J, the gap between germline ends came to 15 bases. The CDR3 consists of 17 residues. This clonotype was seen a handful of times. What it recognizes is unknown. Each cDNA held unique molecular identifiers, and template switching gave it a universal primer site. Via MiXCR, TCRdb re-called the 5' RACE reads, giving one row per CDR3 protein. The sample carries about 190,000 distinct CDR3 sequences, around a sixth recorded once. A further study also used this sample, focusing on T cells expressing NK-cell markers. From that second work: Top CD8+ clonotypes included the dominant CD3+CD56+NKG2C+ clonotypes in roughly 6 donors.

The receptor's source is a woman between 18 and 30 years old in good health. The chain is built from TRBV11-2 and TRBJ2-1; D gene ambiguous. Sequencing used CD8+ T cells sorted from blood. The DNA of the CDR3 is TGTGCCAGCAGCTTCGGTCCGGACGGCAGCTCCTACAATGAGCAGTTCTTC. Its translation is CASSFGPDGSSYNEQFF.